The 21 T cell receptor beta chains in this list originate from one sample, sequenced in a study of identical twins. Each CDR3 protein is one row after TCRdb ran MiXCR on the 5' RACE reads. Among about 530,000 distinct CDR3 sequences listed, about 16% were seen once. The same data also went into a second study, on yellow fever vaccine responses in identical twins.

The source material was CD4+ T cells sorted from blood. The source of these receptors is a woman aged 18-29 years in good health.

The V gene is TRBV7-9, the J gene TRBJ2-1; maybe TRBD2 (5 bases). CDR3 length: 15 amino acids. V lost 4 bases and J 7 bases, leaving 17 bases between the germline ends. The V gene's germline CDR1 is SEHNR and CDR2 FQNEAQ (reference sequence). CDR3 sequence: CASSSPGYPGNEQFF. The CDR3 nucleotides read TGTGCCAGCAGCTCTCCGGGGTACCCTGGGAATGAGCAGTTCTTC.

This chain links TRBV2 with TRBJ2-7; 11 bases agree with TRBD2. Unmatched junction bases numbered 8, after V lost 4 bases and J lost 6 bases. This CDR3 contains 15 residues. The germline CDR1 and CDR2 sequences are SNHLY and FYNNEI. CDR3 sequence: CASSVVAGGIFEQYV. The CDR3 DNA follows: TGTGCCAGCAGTGTCGTAGCGGGGGGGATTTTCGAGCAGTACGTC.

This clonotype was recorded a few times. DNA of the CDR3: TGCAGTGCTAGCGGGAGGGCTCAAGAGACCCAGTACTTC. Translated, it gives CSASGRAQETQYF. The chain couples TRBV20-1 to TRBJ2-5; 8 nucleotides line up with TRBD2. V was pared by 3 bases and J by 2 bases, with 2 bases of the junction left unmatched. This CDR3 comprises 13 residues. Germline assignment: CDR1 DFQATT and CDR2 SNEGSKA (reference sequence).

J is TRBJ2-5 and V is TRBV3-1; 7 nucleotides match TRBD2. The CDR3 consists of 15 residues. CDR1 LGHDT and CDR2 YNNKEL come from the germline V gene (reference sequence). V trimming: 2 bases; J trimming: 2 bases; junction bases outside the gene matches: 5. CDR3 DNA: TGTGCCAGCAGCCAAAGCCTAGCGGATCAAGAGACCCAGTACTTC. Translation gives CASSQSLADQETQYF.

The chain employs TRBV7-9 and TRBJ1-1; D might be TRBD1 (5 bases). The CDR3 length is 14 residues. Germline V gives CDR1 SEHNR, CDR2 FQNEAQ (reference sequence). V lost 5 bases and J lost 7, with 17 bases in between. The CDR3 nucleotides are TGTGCCAGCAGCCCAATAGGGGTACGCAGTGAAGCTTTCTTT. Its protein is CASSPIGVRSEAFF.

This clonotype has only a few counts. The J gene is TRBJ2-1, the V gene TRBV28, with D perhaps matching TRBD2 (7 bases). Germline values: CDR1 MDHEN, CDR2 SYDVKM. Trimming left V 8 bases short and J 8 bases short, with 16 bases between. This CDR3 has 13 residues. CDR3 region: CASGPGGSDEQFF. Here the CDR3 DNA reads TGTGCCAGCGGCCCGGGGGGCTCGGATGAGCAGTTCTTC.

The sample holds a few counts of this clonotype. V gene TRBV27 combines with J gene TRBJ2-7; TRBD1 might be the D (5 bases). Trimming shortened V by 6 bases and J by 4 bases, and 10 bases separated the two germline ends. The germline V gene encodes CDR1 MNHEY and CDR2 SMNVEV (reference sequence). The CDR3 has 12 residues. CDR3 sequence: CASRQTEYEQYV. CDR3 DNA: TGTGCCAGCAGACAGACAGAGTACGAGCAGTACGTC.

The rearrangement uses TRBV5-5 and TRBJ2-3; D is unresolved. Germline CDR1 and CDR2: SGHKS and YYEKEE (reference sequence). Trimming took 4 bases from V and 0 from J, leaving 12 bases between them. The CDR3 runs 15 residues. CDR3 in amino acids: CASSLAYASTDTQYF. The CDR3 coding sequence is TGTGCCAGCAGCCTGGCCTACGCTAGCACAGATACGCAGTATTTT.

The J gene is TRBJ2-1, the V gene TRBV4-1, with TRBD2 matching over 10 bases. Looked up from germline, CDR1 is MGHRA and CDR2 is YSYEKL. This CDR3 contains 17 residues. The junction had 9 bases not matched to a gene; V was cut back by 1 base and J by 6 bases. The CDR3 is CASSQAVTSGASNEQFF. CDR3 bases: TGCGCCAGCAGCCAAGCAGTAACTAGCGGGGCTTCCAATGAGCAGTTCTTC.

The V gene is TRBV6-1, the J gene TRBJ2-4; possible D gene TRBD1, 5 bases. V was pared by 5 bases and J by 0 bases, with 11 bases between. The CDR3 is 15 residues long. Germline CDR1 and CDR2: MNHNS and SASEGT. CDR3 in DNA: TGTGCCAGCAGTCGCAGGGTACTAGCCAAAAACATTCAGTACTTC. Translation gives CASSRRVLAKNIQYF.

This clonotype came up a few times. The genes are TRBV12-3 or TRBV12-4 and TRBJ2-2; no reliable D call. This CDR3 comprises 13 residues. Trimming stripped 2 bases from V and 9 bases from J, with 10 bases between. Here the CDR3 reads CASSLTAYWELFF. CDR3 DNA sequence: TGTGCCAGCAGTTTAACGGCCTACTGGGAGCTGTTTTTT.

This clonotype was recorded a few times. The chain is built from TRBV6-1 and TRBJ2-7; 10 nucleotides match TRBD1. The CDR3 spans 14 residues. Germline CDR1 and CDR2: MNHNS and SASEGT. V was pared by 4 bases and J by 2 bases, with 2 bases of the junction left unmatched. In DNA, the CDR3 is TGTGCCAGCAGTGGACAGGGGGCAACCTACGAGCAGTACTTC. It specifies CASSGQGATYEQYF.

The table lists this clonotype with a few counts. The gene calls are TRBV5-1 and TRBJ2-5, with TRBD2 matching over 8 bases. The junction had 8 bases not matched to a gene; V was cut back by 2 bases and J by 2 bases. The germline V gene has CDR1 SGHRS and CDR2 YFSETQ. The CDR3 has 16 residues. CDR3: CASSLSGTRPQETQYF. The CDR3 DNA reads TGCGCCAGCAGCTTATCCGGGACTAGGCCACAAGAGACCCAGTACTTC.

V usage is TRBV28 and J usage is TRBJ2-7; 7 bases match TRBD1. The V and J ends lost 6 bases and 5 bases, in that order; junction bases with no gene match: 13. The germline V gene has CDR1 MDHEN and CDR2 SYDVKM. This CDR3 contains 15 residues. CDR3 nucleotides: TGTGCCAGCAGCCCTAGGGGGCGTCCCGGGCACGAGCAGTACGTC. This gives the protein CASSPRGRPGHEQYV.

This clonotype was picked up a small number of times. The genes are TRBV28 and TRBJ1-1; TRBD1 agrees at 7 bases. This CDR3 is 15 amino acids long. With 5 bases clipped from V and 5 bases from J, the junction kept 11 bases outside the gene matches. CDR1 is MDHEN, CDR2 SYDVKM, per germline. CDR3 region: CASSTAGGVITEAFF. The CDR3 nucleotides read TGTGCCAGCAGTACCGCAGGGGGGGTAATTACTGAAGCTTTCTTT.

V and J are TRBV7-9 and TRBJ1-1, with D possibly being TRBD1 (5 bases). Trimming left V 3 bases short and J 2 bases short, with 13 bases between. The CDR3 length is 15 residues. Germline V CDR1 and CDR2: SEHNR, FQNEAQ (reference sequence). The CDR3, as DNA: TGTGCCAGCAGCTTCTCACTGACAGATAACACTGAAGCTTTCTTT. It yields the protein CASSFSLTDNTEAFF.

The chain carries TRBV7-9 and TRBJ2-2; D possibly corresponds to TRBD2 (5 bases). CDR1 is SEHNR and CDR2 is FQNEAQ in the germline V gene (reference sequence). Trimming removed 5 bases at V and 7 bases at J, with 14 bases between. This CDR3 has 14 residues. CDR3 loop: CASSLNAGVGELFF. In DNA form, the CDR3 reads TGTGCCAGCAGCCTAAACGCGGGCGTCGGGGAGCTGTTTTTT.

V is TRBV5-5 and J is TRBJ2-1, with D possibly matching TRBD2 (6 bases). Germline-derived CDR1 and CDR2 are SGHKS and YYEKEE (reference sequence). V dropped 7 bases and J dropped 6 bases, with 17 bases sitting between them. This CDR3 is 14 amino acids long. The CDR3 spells CASGRLDLGNEQFF. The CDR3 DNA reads TGTGCCAGCGGTAGACTAGATCTGGGCAATGAGCAGTTCTTC.

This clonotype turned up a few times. This CDR3 reads CSAPGKQKETQYF. The CDR3 DNA is TGCAGTGCTCCAGGGAAGCAAAAAGAGACCCAGTACTTC. The chain employs TRBV20-1 and TRBJ2-5; D may be TRBD1 (5 bases). Germline assignment: CDR1 DFQATT and CDR2 SNEGSKA (reference sequence). This CDR3 has 13 residues. Trimming left V 5 bases short and J 3 bases short, with 13 bases between.

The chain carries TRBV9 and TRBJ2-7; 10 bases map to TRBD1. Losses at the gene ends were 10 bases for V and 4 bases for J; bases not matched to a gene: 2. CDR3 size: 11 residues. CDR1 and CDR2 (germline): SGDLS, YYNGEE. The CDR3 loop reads CAGTGAYEQYV. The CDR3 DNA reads TGTGCCGGGACAGGGGCTTACGAGCAGTACGTC.

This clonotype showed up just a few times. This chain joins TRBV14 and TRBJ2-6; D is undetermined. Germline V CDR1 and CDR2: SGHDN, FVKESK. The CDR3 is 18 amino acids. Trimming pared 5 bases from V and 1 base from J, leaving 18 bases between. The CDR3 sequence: CASSANQALWSGANVLTF. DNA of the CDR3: TGTGCCAGCAGCGCAAACCAAGCTTTGTGGTCTGGGGCCAACGTCCTGACTTTC.